What follows are 21 T cell receptor beta chains derived from one specimen sequenced in a study of T cells after yellow fever vaccination (dated by TCRdb to the late 2010s). The protocol used for the library was 5' RACE. Sequencing instrument: Illumina NovaSeq 6000. Using fastp at Q25 and MiXCR, TCRdb reprocessed the public reads and kept productive beta chains. Rows with one shared CDR3 protein collapse into an entry with the most common genes and DNA. The sample includes around 320,000 distinct CDR3 sequences, with around 10% observed a single time. In total, the top ten clones hold 3% to 3.5% of the sample. The treatment or condition label here, explained by the study, means: live attenuated yellow fever vaccine strain. The starting material was CD4+ T cells sorted from PBMCs, obtained 45 days after the yellow fever booster vaccination. The receptors were gathered from a man younger than 35 who received the YFV17D yellow fever vaccine.

The sample holds many counts of this clonotype. The CDR3 region is CASSLLTSGQETQYF. DNA of the CDR3: TGCGCCAGCAGCTTGTTAACTAGCGGGCAAGAGACCCAGTACTTC. The chain is built from TRBV5-1 and TRBJ2-5; 9 nucleotides line up with TRBD2. This CDR3 region has 15 residues. V lost 1 base to trimming and J lost 2 bases; unmatched junction nucleotides: 3. Germline CDR1 reads SGHRS; CDR2 reads YFSETQ.

V is TRBV6-2 or TRBV6-3 and J is TRBJ2-3, with D perhaps matching TRBD1 (6 bases). The CDR3 spans 13 residues. V dropped 1 base and J dropped 10 bases, with 12 bases sitting between them. Germline CDR1 and CDR2: MNHEY and SVGEGT. CDR3 sequence: CASSYLDRSSQYF. In nucleotides, the CDR3 is TGTGCCAGCAGTTACTTGGACAGATCATCGCAGTATTTT.

The chain combines TRBV11-2 with TRBJ2-4; D not certain. The CDR3 loop spans 14 amino acids. Trimming took 2 bases from V and 0 from J, leaving 5 bases between them. Germline lookup yields CDR1 SGHAT and CDR2 FQNNGV. The CDR3 sequence is CASSLTIAKNIQYF. In DNA, the CDR3 is TGTGCCAGCAGCTTAACCATAGCCAAAAACATTCAGTACTTC.

V is TRBV7-9 and J is TRBJ1-5; 7 nucleotides match TRBD1. CDR1 is SEHNR and CDR2 is FQNEAQ in the germline V gene (reference sequence). This CDR3 is 13 amino acids long. Losses at the gene ends were 5 bases for V and 5 bases for J; bases not matched to a gene: 3. This chain's CDR3 is CASSPQGDQPQHF. Written as DNA, the CDR3 is TGTGCCAGCAGCCCCCAGGGGGATCAGCCCCAGCATTTT.

This chain links TRBV18 with TRBJ1-3, with 7 positions matching TRBD1. Germline values: CDR1 KGHSH, CDR2 LQKENI. The V and J ends lost 3 bases and 4 bases, in that order; junction bases with no gene match: 3. There are 14 residues in the CDR3. The CDR3 here is CASSPQDRGNTIYF. The CDR3 DNA sequence: TGTGCCAGCTCACCTCAGGACAGGGGAAACACCATATATTTT.

This clonotype came up many times. The chain joins TRBV5-1 to TRBJ2-2; no firm D call. Between the trimmed V and J ends, which lost 0 bases and 5 bases, there was a span of 8 bases. CDR1 is SGHRS and CDR2 is YFSETQ in the germline V gene. The CDR3 is 14 residues long. CDR3 nucleotide sequence: TGCGCCAGCAGCTTGGATCCCGGAACCGGGGAGCTGTTTTTT. This codes for CASSLDPGTGELFF.

In DNA, the CDR3 is TGTGCCAGCAGCCCGACAGGTGGGGACACCATATATTTT. It translates to CASSPTGGDTIYF. The chain has TRBV5-4 and TRBJ1-3; perhaps TRBD1 as D (6 bases). CDR3 size: 13 residues. Between the trimmed V and J ends, which lost 4 bases and 8 bases, there was a span of 13 bases. Germline lookup yields CDR1 SGHNT and CDR2 YYREEE (reference sequence).

This clonotype was observed a few times. The chain joins TRBV7-3 to TRBJ1-1; possible D gene TRBD1, 5 bases. The CDR3 has 13 amino acids. The germline gives CDR1 SGHTA, CDR2 FQGTGA. The ends were cut back, 4 bases at V and 8 bases at J, with 14 bases in the middle. As DNA, the CDR3 is TGTGCCAGCAGCTCCCCGGGGGGGTCGGAAGCTTTCTTT. This codes for CASSSPGGSEAFF.

This rearrangement joins TRBV20-1 to TRBJ1-4; D is unresolved. The V and J ends lost 3 bases and 0 bases respectively, with 11 bases between them. The CDR3 spans 15 residues. CDR1 is DFQATT, CDR2 SNEGSKA, per germline (reference sequence). The CDR3 loop reads CSASGLLATNEKLFF. CDR3 nucleotides: TGCAGTGCTAGTGGCTTGCTTGCAACTAATGAAAAACTGTTTTTT.

The chain uses TRBV3-1 and TRBJ2-5, with D unresolved. The CDR3 is 13 amino acids. V lost 4 bases and J 2 bases, leaving 8 bases between the germline ends. The germline gives CDR1 LGHDT, CDR2 YNNKEL (reference sequence). The CDR3 spells CASSPSRQETQYF. CDR3 bases: TGTGCCAGCAGCCCTAGTAGGCAAGAGACCCAGTACTTC.

The V call is TRBV6-2 or TRBV6-3, the J call TRBJ1-6, with 7 positions matching TRBD1. Germline trimming cut 3 bases from V and 9 bases from J; bases unmatched to any gene: 5. The germline CDR1 and CDR2 sequences are MNHEY and SVGEGT. This CDR3 has 14 residues. The CDR3 DNA follows: TGTGCCAGCAGTTATCGACAGGGAATTTCACCCCTCCACTTT. It specifies CASSYRQGISPLHF.

This clonotype was picked up a small number of times. The CDR3 spells CASSLRAQLAGGYNEQFF. DNA of the CDR3: TGTGCCAGCAGCTTAAGAGCCCAGCTAGCGGGGGGCTACAATGAGCAGTTCTTC. V gene TRBV7-9 combines with J gene TRBJ2-1; 11 positions match TRBD2. The germline CDR1 and CDR2 sequences are SEHNR and FQNEAQ (reference sequence). The junction had 9 bases not matched to a gene; V was cut back by 2 bases and J by 3 bases. The CDR3 runs 18 residues.

V usage is TRBV19 and J usage is TRBJ1-2; no clear D. The germline V and J ends were trimmed by 0 bases and 4 bases, with 12 bases remaining between them. CDR1 is LNHDA and CDR2 is SQIVND in the germline V gene (reference sequence). The CDR3 is 15 residues long. CDR3 amino acids: CASSIDHGSFYGYTF. The DNA of the CDR3 is TGTGCCAGTAGTATAGATCACGGCAGCTTCTATGGCTACACCTTC. The whole variable domain, filled in from reference TRBV19 and TRBJ1-2, reads DGGITQSPKYLFRKEGQNVTLSCEQNLNHDAMYWYRQDPGQGLRLIYYSQIVNDFQKGDIAEGYSVSREKKESFPLTVTSAQKNPTAFYLCASSIDHGSFYGYTFGSGTRLTVV.

There are a few counts of this clonotype. The rearrangement joins TRBV5-1 to TRBJ1-1; no reliable D call. CDR3 length equals 13 residues. Trimming shortened V by 4 bases and J by 1 base, and 8 bases separated the two germline ends. CDR1 SGHRS and CDR2 YFSETQ come from the germline V gene. Here the CDR3 DNA reads TGCGCCAGCAGCCAGATGGAGAACACTGAAGCTTTCTTT. It specifies CASSQMENTEAFF.

This clonotype was recorded a few times. This chain links TRBV3-1 with TRBJ1-6, with D unresolved. CDR1 is LGHDT and CDR2 is YNNKEL in the germline V gene (reference sequence). V lost 4 bases to trimming and J lost 10 bases, with 17 bases between them. This CDR3 region has 15 residues. As DNA, the CDR3 is TGTGCCAGCAGCCCGACTTGGCCTGATAGGTCACCCCTCCACTTT. It codes for CASSPTWPDRSPLHF. The complete variable domain, with remaining parts taken from reference TRBV3-1 and TRBJ1-6, reads DTAVSQTPKYLVTQMGNDKSIKCEQNLGHDTMYWYKQDSKKFLKIMFSYNNKELIINETVPNRFSPKSPDKAHLNLHINSLELGDSAVYFCASSPTWPDRSPLHFGNGTRLTVT.

This clonotype was seen only a few times. The chain is built from TRBV10-1 and TRBJ1-1; TRBD1 aligns across 8 bases. This CDR3 has 11 amino acids. With 6 bases clipped from V and 11 bases from J, the junction kept 5 bases outside the gene matches. Germline lookup yields CDR1 WNHNN and CDR2 SYGVQD (reference sequence). The CDR3 nucleotides read TGCGCCAGCAGGGACAGGGATGGGGCTTTCTTT. It is translated as CASRDRDGAFF.

This clonotype was seen only a few times. The gene calls are TRBV4-2 and TRBJ2-5, with D maybe TRBD1 (6 bases). CDR1 and CDR2 from the germline V gene are LGHNA and YNFKEQ. Trimming stripped 4 bases from V and 1 base from J, with 16 bases between. The CDR3 contains 16 residues. CDR3 sequence: CASSRGQGHIQETQYF. The CDR3 region has the DNA TGTGCCAGCAGCCGAGGCCAGGGACACATCCAAGAGACCCAGTACTTC.

This clonotype was seen more than once but under ten times. The rearrangement joins TRBV20-1 to TRBJ1-6; D gene uncertain. CDR1 and CDR2 from the germline V gene are DFQATT and SNEGSKA (reference sequence). The CDR3 has 16 residues. With 2 bases removed from V and 7 bases from J, the gap between germline ends came to 18 bases. CDR3 sequence (DNA): TGCAGTGCTAGAAAACTCCGGGCCACGGGAAATTCACCCCTCCACTTT. This translates into CSARKLRATGNSPLHF.

This clonotype occurred a few times. The chain couples TRBV4-1 to TRBJ2-5, with unresolved D. The germline V gene encodes CDR1 MGHRA and CDR2 YSYEKL. Trimming pared 0 bases from V and 1 base from J, leaving 9 bases between. This CDR3 is built from 15 residues. The CDR3 coding sequence is TGCGCCAGCAGCCAAGAGGGGTTACTCCAAGAGACCCAGTACTTC. It encodes CASSQEGLLQETQYF.

The chain couples TRBV4-3 to TRBJ1-2; no reliable D call. Per germline, CDR1 LGHNA and CDR2 YSLEER. The CDR3 spans 14 residues. V lost 2 bases, J lost 5 bases, and 12 bases lay in between. The CDR3 bases are TGCGCCAGCAGCCAAAGTCGAGGACTATATGGCTACACCTTC. It yields the protein CASSQSRGLYGYTF.

The chain uses TRBV27 and TRBJ1-2, with D maybe TRBD1 (5 bases). In germline, CDR1 is MNHEY, CDR2 SMNVEV (reference sequence). Trimming removed 5 bases at V and 2 bases at J, with 15 bases between. The CDR3 consists of 15 residues. The CDR3 coding sequence is TGTGCCAGCAGTAACCCCTCGGCAGGGAACTATGGCTACACCTTC. Translation: CASSNPSAGNYGYTF.